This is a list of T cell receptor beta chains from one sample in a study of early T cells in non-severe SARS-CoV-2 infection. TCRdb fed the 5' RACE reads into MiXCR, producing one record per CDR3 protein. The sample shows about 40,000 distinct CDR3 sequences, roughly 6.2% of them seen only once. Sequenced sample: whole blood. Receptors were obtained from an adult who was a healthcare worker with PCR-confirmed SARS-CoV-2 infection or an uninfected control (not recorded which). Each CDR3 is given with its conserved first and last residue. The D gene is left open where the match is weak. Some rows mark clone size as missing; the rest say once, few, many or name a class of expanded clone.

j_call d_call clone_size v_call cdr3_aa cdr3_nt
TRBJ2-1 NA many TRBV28 CASSLSDYKNEQFF TGTGCCAGCAGTTTATCGGATTATAAGAATGAGCAGTTCTTC
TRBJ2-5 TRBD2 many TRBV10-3 CAISPGGGQETQYF TGTGCCATCAGCCCCGGGGGGGGTCAAGAGACCCAGTACTTC
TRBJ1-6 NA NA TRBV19 CASTPDRRNSPLHF TGTGCCAGTACTCCGGACAGACGGAATTCACCCCTCCACTTT
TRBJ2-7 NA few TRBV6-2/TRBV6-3 CASSYWIRDEQYF TGTGCCAGCAGTTATTGGATACGGGACGAGCAGTACTTC
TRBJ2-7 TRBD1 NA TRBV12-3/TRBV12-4 CASRLSGGLMVEQYF TGTGCCAGCAGGTTGTCAGGGGGCCTCATGGTCGAGCAGTACTTC
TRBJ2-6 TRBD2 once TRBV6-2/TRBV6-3 CASSQAGYSGANVLTF TGTGCCAGCTCCCAAGCGGGATACTCTGGGGCCAACGTCCTGACTTTC
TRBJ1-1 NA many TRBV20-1 CSAPFQGETEAFF TGCAGTGCCCCTTTTCAGGGTGAAACTGAAGCTTTCTTT
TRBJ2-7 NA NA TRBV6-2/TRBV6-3 CASSYSTGPYEQYF TGTGCCAGCAGTTACTCGACAGGCCCATACGAGCAGTACTTC
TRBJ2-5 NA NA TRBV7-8 CASRVDLAKETQYF TGTGCCAGCAGAGTGGACCTAGCGAAAGAGACCCAGTACTTC
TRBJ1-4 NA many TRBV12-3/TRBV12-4 CASSSRVGNEKLFF TGTGCCAGCAGTTCCCGGGTTGGGAATGAAAAACTGTTTTTT
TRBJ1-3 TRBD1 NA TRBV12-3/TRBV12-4 CASSATGGGNTIYF TGTGCCAGCAGCGCTACAGGGGGAGGAAACACCATATATTTT
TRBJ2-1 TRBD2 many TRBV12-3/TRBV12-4 CASSPTGLAEQFF TGTGCCAGCAGTCCTACCGGACTAGCGGAGCAGTTCTTC
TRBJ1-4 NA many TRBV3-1 CASSTGGAGEKLFF TGTGCCAGCAGCACCGGGGGGGCAGGAGAAAAACTGTTTTTT
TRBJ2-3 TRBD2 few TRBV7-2 CASSSIAGGTTDTQYF TGTGCCAGCAGCTCTATAGCGGGGGGGACCACAGATACGCAGTATTTT
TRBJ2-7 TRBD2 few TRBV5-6 CASSVAGGGEQYF TGTGCCAGCAGCGTGGCGGGAGGGGGCGAGCAGTACTTC
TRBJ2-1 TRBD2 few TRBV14 CASSNRLAGPGWNEQFF TGTGCCAGCAGCAATAGACTAGCGGGACCTGGGTGGAATGAGCAGTTCTTC
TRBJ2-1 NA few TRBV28 CASSLAGAPYNEQFF TGTGCCAGCAGTTTGGCGGGGGCACCCTACAATGAGCAGTTCTTC
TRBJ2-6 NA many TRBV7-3 CASSWDGSSGANVLTF TGTGCCAGCAGTTGGGACGGGAGCTCTGGGGCCAACGTCCTGACTTTC
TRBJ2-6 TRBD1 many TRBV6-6 CASSDRGRGANVLTF TGTGCCAGCAGTGACAGGGGGCGTGGGGCCAACGTCCTGACTTTC
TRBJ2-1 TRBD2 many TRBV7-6 CASSLVSSGSGVGEQFF TGTGCCAGCAGCTTAGTTTCTAGCGGGAGCGGGGTTGGTGAGCAGTTCTTC
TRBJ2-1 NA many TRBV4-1 CASSQDPRGAGDYNEQFF TGCGCCAGCAGCCAAGACCCCAGGGGGGCGGGGGACTACAATGAGCAGTTCTTC
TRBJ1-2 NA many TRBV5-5 CASSLSGRSNYGYTF TGTGCCAGCAGCTTGAGTGGGAGAAGCAACTATGGCTACACCTTC
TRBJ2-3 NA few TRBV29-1 CSVEEGWSGTDTQYF TGCAGCGTTGAAGAGGGTTGGTCCGGCACAGATACGCAGTATTTT
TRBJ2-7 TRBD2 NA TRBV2 CASIPSGSRYEQYF TGTGCCAGCATCCCTAGCGGGAGTAGGTACGAGCAGTACTTC
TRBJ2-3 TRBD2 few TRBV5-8 CASSLGREAYTDTQYF TGTGCCAGCAGCTTGGGGCGGGAGGCATACACAGATACGCAGTATTTT
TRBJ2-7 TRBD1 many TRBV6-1 CASSEETGAYEQYF TGTGCCAGCAGTGAAGAGACAGGGGCCTACGAGCAGTACTTC
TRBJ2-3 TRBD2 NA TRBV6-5 CASRGDGVSGSRNTQYF TGTGCCAGCCGAGGGGACGGGGTTAGCGGGAGTAGAAATACGCAGTATTTT
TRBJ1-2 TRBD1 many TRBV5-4 CASSKGQGTYGYTF TGTGCCAGCAGCAAAGGACAGGGGACCTATGGCTACACCTTC
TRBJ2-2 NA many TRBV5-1 CASSGGLTRTGELFF TGCGCCAGCAGCGGCGGACTTACGCGCACCGGGGAGCTGTTTTTT
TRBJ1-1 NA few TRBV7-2 CASSISSRYNTEAFF TGTGCCAGCAGCATCTCCTCCCGATACAACACTGAAGCTTTCTTT
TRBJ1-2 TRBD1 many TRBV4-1 CASSQFSGTGVTYGYTF TGCGCCAGCAGCCAATTTTCCGGGACAGGCGTTACCTATGGCTACACCTTC
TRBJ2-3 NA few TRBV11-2 CASSLWEGALAVTDTQYF TGTGCCAGCAGCTTGTGGGAAGGGGCCCTTGCGGTCACAGATACGCAGTATTTT
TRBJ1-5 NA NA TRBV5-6 CASSLRTLSNQPQHF TGTGCCAGCAGCTTAAGGACACTTAGCAATCAGCCCCAGCATTTT
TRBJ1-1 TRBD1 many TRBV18 CASSPLLPGQGIENTEAFF TGTGCCAGCTCACCACTTCTACCGGGACAGGGGATTGAGAACACTGAAGCTTTCTTT
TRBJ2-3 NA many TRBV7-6 CASSTRDTDTQYF TGTGCCAGCAGCACCAGGGACACAGATACGCAGTATTTT
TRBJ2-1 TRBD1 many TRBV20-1 CSASPRTGTYNEQFF TGCAGTGCTAGTCCTCGGACAGGGACCTACAATGAGCAGTTCTTC
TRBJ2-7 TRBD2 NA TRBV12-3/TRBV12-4 CASSFGGRLAGGYEQYF TGTGCCAGCAGTTTTGGGGGCCGGCTAGCGGGAGGGTACGAGCAGTACTTC
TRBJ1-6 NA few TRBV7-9 CASSLEQYNSPLHF TGTGCCAGCAGCTTGGAACAGTACAATTCACCCCTCCACTTT
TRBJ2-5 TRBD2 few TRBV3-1 CASSPHTAGVVQETQYF TGTGCCAGCAGCCCCCACACAGCGGGGGTGGTCCAAGAGACCCAGTACTTC
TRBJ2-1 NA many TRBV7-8 CASSLSFRGRDNEQFF TGTGCCAGCAGCTTATCCTTCAGGGGGAGGGACAATGAGCAGTTCTTC
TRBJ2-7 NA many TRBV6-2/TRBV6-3 CASSWPAAYEQYF TGTGCCAGCAGTTGGCCGGCCGCCTACGAGCAGTACTTC
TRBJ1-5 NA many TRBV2 CASSIDSYNQPQHF TGTGCCAGCAGTATTGACAGCTACAATCAGCCCCAGCATTTT
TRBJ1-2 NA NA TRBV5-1 CASSAGSGVIEGYTF TGCGCCAGCAGCGCCGGCTCCGGGGTAATTGAGGGCTACACCTTC
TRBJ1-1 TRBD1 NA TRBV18 CASSGDRGRLNTEAFF TGTGCCAGCTCGGGGGACAGGGGTCGATTGAACACTGAAGCTTTCTTT
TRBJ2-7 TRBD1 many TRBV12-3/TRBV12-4 CASSFRQGVGEQYF TGTGCCAGCAGTTTTAGACAGGGGGTTGGCGAGCAGTACTTC
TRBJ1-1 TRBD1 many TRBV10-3 CAISATGGKTEAFF TGTGCCATCAGTGCGACAGGGGGCAAGACTGAAGCTTTCTTT
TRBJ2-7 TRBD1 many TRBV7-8 CASSLYRDRGFREQYF TGTGCCAGCAGCCTTTACCGGGACAGGGGGTTCCGCGAGCAGTACTTC
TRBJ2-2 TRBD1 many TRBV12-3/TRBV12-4 CASSFWTGAGELFF TGTGCCAGCAGCTTCTGGACAGGGGCCGGGGAGCTGTTTTTT
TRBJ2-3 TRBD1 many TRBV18 CASSPGQYTDTQYF TGTGCCAGCTCACCGGGACAGTACACAGATACGCAGTATTTT
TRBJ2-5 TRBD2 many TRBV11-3 CASSTPALAGQETQYF TGTGCCAGCAGCACTCCGGCCCTAGCGGGTCAAGAGACCCAGTACTTC
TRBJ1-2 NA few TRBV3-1 CASSQDWAGRYGYTF TGTGCCAGCAGCCAAGATTGGGCAGGGCGCTATGGCTACACCTTC
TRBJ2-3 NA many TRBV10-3 CAISDGLAELDTQYF TGTGCCATCAGTGACGGGCTAGCAGAACTAGATACGCAGTATTTT
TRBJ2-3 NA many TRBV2 CASAILLRGDTQYF TGTGCCAGCGCCATTCTACTTCGCGGAGATACGCAGTATTTT
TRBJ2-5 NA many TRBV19 CASSIGLPQETQYF TGTGCCAGTAGTATAGGGCTCCCCCAAGAGACCCAGTACTTC
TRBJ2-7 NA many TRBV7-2 CASSLNHGQGTYEQYF TGTGCCAGCAGCTTAAATCATGGGCAGGGTACCTACGAGCAGTACTTC
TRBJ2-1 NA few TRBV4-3 CASSQDGTSPEQFF TGCGCCAGCAGCCAAGATGGGACCTCCCCTGAGCAGTTCTTC
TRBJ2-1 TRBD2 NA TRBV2 CASSEGRGADLRNEQFF TGTGCCAGCAGTGAAGGGCGGGGGGCAGATCTCCGGAATGAGCAGTTCTTC